The source of this T cell receptor beta chain is a study of identical twins. Study-level results: Fewer insertions characterized abundant cord blood beta clonotypes, whereas memory repertoires showed none.

Template switching added a universal primer binding site, and final cDNA carried unique molecular identifiers. TCRdb re-called the 5' RACE reads through MiXCR, storing one row per CDR3 protein. The table lists around 1.7 million distinct CDR3 sequences, roughly a third of them singletons. Comments on this clonotype: Its target is unknown.

The V segment lost 4 bases and the J segment 8 bases; nucleotides outside the gene matches: 7. The CDR3 totals 14 residues. Germline assignment: CDR1 SGHRS and CDR2 YFSETQ. The chain uses TRBV5-1 and TRBJ2-3; TRBD1 matches at 10 bases. This receptor was taken from a newborn girl in good health. Material for sequencing was cord blood. The CDR3 protein is CASSPGGQGGTQYF. CDR3 bases: TGCGCCAGCAGCCCCGGCGGACAGGGGGGTACGCAGTATTTT.